One sample yielded the 29 T cell receptor beta chains listed below, sequenced in a study of regulatory T cells in long-lasting Graves disease. Time point noted: persistent/refractory GD, antithyroid drugs over 5 years with positive TRAb. There was RNA extracted from PBMCs, and the TCR library was made from it. Construction of the TCR beta libraries employed iRepertoire HTBI primers in conjunction with Arm-PCR of CDR3 regions. TCRdb processed the multiplex PCR reads anew with MiXCR; each CDR3 protein has one entry. Here the sample spans roughly 450,000 distinct CDR3 sequences, less than 25% being singletons. This specimen consisted of peripheral blood mononuclear cells (PBMCs), obtained when the disease was refractory, from a patient treated with antithyroid drugs. These receptor sequences come from a female donor with Graves disease.

At least ten counts were recorded for this clonotype. The chain combines TRBV27 with TRBJ1-6; 8 bases line up with TRBD1. With V trimmed by 3 bases and J by 4 bases, 5 bases remained unmatched. Germline CDR1 reads MNHEY; CDR2 reads SMNVEV (reference sequence). The CDR3 totals 16 residues. The CDR3 loop is CASSFTGTGYNSPLHF. CDR3 DNA sequence: TGTGCCAGCAGTTTTACCGGGACAGGTTATAATTCACCCCTCCACTTT.

This clonotype was seen a handful of times. This chain joins TRBV20-1 and TRBJ2-7; tentatively, D is TRBD2 (6 bases). This CDR3 region has 17 residues. Germline CDR1 and CDR2: DFQATT and SNEGSKA (reference sequence). V lost 0 bases and J 3 bases, leaving 21 bases between the germline ends. CDR3 residues: CSARDNFGRGFGYEQYF. The CDR3 coding sequence is TGCAGTGCTAGAGATAATTTCGGACGGGGGTTTGGCTACGAGCAGTACTTC.

This clonotype was observed at least ten times. In nucleotides, the CDR3 is TGTGCCACCAGTGATACAGGGAACTATGGCTACACCTTC. It is translated as CATSDTGNYGYTF. This sequence joins TRBV24-1 and TRBJ1-2; weak D call: TRBD1 (6 bases). The V and J ends lost 3 bases and 2 bases respectively, with 6 bases between them. CDR1 is KGHDR, CDR2 SFDVKD, per germline. The CDR3 consists of 13 residues.

The chain couples TRBV7-2 to TRBJ2-3, with D possibly being TRBD2 (6 bases). The CDR3 extends over 15 amino acids. Germline V gene lookup returns CDR1 SGHTA and CDR2 FQGNSA. Trimming left V 5 bases short and J 8 bases short, with 20 bases between. The CDR3 reads CASSRPAGGGFTQYF. The CDR3 DNA reads TGTGCCAGCAGCCGACCTGCAGGTGGAGGGTTTACGCAGTATTTT.

In this sample, this clonotype turned up many times. This chain connects TRBV11-2 to TRBJ2-5; D is undetermined. The germline gives CDR1 SGHAT, CDR2 FQNNGV. V lost 5 bases and J lost 6, with 10 bases in between. This CDR3 is built from 12 residues. The CDR3 region is CASSQDGKTQYF. DNA for the CDR3: TGTGCCAGCAGCCAAGATGGGAAGACCCAGTACTTC.

The chain recombines TRBV11-3 with TRBJ2-3; D might be TRBD1 or TRBD2, each matching 6 bases. Germline CDR1 is SGHNT and CDR2 is YENEEA. Trimming took off 5 bases at V and 2 bases at J, with 20 bases between the two ends. CDR3 length equals 17 residues. The DNA of the CDR3 is TGTGCCAGCAGCCTCGGGGGCAGGGCGATCTCCACAGATACGCAGTATTTT. This gives the protein CASSLGGRAISTDTQYF.

This clonotype was picked up many times. This rearrangement joins TRBV7-3 to TRBJ2-5; D possibly corresponds to TRBD2 (5 bases). The germline CDR1 and CDR2 sequences are SGHTA and FQGTGA. The CDR3 runs to 15 residues. V was shortened by 2 bases and J by 5 bases, with 15 bases between the two germline ends. The CDR3: CASSLSGGSFETQYF. Written as DNA, the CDR3 is TGTGCCAGCAGCTTATCTGGTGGGAGTTTTGAGACCCAGTACTTC.

This sequence joins TRBV6-1 and TRBJ1-1, with D possibly being TRBD1 (5 bases). Germline V CDR1 and CDR2: MNHNS, SASEGT. The CDR3 is made up of 14 amino acids. Trimming took off 5 bases at V and 1 base at J, with 11 bases between the two ends. The CDR3: CASSKGIGNTEAFF. CDR3 coding DNA: TGTGCCAGCAGTAAGGGGATCGGGAACACTGAAGCTTTCTTT.

This clonotype was counted ten times or more. The chain uses TRBV12-3 or TRBV12-4 and TRBJ2-7; no clear D. The CDR3 length is 12 residues. V was cut by 6 bases and J by 6 bases, with 12 bases left in between. In nucleotides, the CDR3 is TGTGCCAGCAGCTTTGGGTCCGGCGAGCAGTACTTC. It codes for CASSFGSGEQYF.

This clonotype has a count of ten or more. The chain employs TRBV24-1 and TRBJ2-7; a possible D gene is TRBD2 (6 bases). V gave up 9 bases and J gave up 7 bases, with 24 bases separating them. Germline assignment: CDR1 KGHDR and CDR2 SFDVKD. The CDR3 is 15 amino acids. CDR3 nucleotides: TGTGCCACCGAAGCCCGGGCCACCGTTCGGGGGGAGCAGTACTTC. Its protein is CATEARATVRGEQYF.

This clonotype was picked up many times. This chain links TRBV2 with TRBJ2-2, with D perhaps matching TRBD2 (6 bases). Trimming cost V 7 bases and J 6 bases, with 9 bases left between them. The CDR3 consists of 12 residues. CDR1 and CDR2 from the germline V gene are SNHLY and FYNNEI. The CDR3 bases are TGTGCCAGCATGGAGGGGTCCGGGGAGCTGTTTTTT. It yields the protein CASMEGSGELFF. Full variable domain (outside the CDR3, taken from reference TRBV2 and TRBJ2-2): EPEVTQTPSHQVTQMGQEVILRCVPISNHLYFYWYRQILGQKVEFLVSFYNNEISEKSEIFDDQFSVERPDGSNFTLKIRSTKLEDSAMYFCASMEGSGELFFGEGSRLTVL.

This clonotype was recorded at least ten times. The V call is TRBV3-1, the J call TRBJ2-7, with D perhaps TRBD2 (6 bases). The CDR3 is 13 residues long. From germline, CDR1 is LGHDT and CDR2 YNNKEL (reference sequence). Trimming pared 4 bases from V and 13 bases from J, leaving 20 bases between. Here the CDR3 reads CASSLSAGRPFYF. As DNA, the CDR3 is TGTGCCAGCAGCCTATCCGCGGGGAGGCCGTTCTACTTC.

This chain links TRBV11-2 with TRBJ2-7, with TRBD2 as a possible D gene (7 bases). Germline V gives CDR1 SGHAT, CDR2 FQNNGV. V dropped 5 bases and J dropped 2 bases, with 16 bases sitting between them. The CDR3 is made up of 15 amino acids. CDR3 nucleotides: TGTGCCAGCAGCCTAGGGGGGGCAAATGCCTACGAGCAGTACTTC. Its protein is CASSLGGANAYEQYF.

This clonotype came up many times. The chain carries TRBV27 and TRBJ2-7; 11 nucleotides align to TRBD1. Germline loops: CDR1 MNHEY, CDR2 SMNVEV (reference sequence). This CDR3 comprises 16 residues. The V segment lost 1 base and the J segment 3 bases; nucleotides outside the gene matches: 5. The CDR3 DNA sequence: TGTGCCAGCAGTTTATTCACCGGGACAGGGGGCTACGAGCAGTACTTC. Its protein product is CASSLFTGTGGYEQYF.

The sample holds many counts of this clonotype. The chain employs TRBV20-1 and TRBJ1-5; D is possibly TRBD1 (6 bases). V was pared by 6 bases and J by 6 bases, with 15 bases between. The CDR3 covers 13 residues. Per germline, CDR1 DFQATT and CDR2 SNEGSKA (reference sequence). CDR3 region: CSARKGVSQPQHF. In DNA form, the CDR3 reads TGCAGTGCCCGAAAGGGGGTCAGTCAGCCCCAGCATTTT.

There are a few counts of this clonotype. V usage is TRBV3-1 and J usage is TRBJ2-7; possible D gene TRBD1, 5 bases. Trimming cost V 1 base and J 6 bases, with 10 bases left between them. The germline V gene encodes CDR1 LGHDT and CDR2 YNNKEL (reference sequence). There are 13 residues in the CDR3. The CDR3 nucleotides read TGTGCCAGCAGCCAAGTCAGGGATCGCGAGCAGTACTTC. This sequence encodes CASSQVRDREQYF.

The sample holds a few counts of this clonotype. This chain links TRBV24-1 with TRBJ1-5; 10 positions match TRBD1. Trimming at V came to 3 bases and at J to 6 bases, leaving 1 base not matched to a gene. In germline, CDR1 is KGHDR, CDR2 SFDVKD. The CDR3 is 14 amino acids. The DNA of the CDR3 is TGTGCCACCAGTGATGGGACAGGGGTTCAGCCCCAGCATTTT. It encodes CATSDGTGVQPQHF.

This clonotype turned up a few times. The chain employs TRBV3-1 and TRBJ1-3; D not resolved. Per the germline V gene, CDR1 is LGHDT and CDR2 is YNNKEL (reference sequence). CDR3 length equals 14 residues. V shed 0 bases and J shed 0 bases, with 3 bases lying between them. The CDR3 DNA reads TGTGCCAGCAGCCAAGACATCTCTGGAAACACCATATATTTT. Translation: CASSQDISGNTIYF.

Of note for this clonotype: A much larger clonotype is one base distant, so this may be a read error. The conserved closing phenylalanine or tryptophan is absent in this CDR3, likely reflecting a read error. The chain recombines TRBV11-2 with TRBJ2-7; the match to TRBD1 covers 7 bases. The CDR3 runs 12 residues. CDR1 and CDR2 from the germline V gene are SGHAT and FQNNGV. V lost 5 bases, J lost 6 bases, and 4 bases stayed unmatched. The DNA for the CDR3 is TGTGCCAGCAGCATACCAGGGGGCGAGCAGTACTCC. Its translation is CASSIPGGEQYS.

As DNA, the CDR3 is TGCGCCAGCAGATTTCAAGAGGGGCACTCCTACGAGCAGTACTTC. Its translation: CASRFQEGHSYEQYF. The rearrangement joins TRBV5-1 to TRBJ2-7; the D gene could be TRBD1 or TRBD2 (5 bases each). This CDR3 contains 15 residues. CDR1 and CDR2 (germline): SGHRS, YFSETQ. V was trimmed by 5 bases and J by 0 bases, leaving 15 bases between them.

The chain recombines TRBV6-1 with TRBJ1-1; 8 bases are shared with TRBD1. CDR1 and CDR2 from the germline V gene are MNHNS and SASEGT. Trimming took 7 bases from V and 0 from J; bases not matched to a gene: 13. The CDR3 covers 17 residues. CDR3 nucleotide sequence: TGTGCCAGCAACCCTGGACAGGGCCGAGGGGTGAACACTGAAGCTTTCTTT. This translates into CASNPGQGRGVNTEAFF.

Here the CDR3 reads CASSTTGGLNEKLFF. CDR3 coding DNA: TGTGCCAGCAGTACCACAGGGGGTCTTAATGAAAAACTGTTTTTT. The gene calls are TRBV6-2 or TRBV6-3 and TRBJ1-4, with 8 bases lining up with TRBD1. The CDR3 sequence is 15 residues long. Per germline, CDR1 MNHEY and CDR2 SVGEGT. Losses at the gene ends were 5 bases for V and 4 bases for J; bases not matched to a gene: 6.

This clonotype has a count of ten or more. The rearrangement links TRBV14 to TRBJ2-5; no clear D gene. V was pared by 5 bases and J by 2 bases, with 9 bases between. Germline V CDR1 and CDR2: SGHDN, FVKESK. The CDR3 contains 13 residues. CDR3 protein: CASSSWSQETQYF. CDR3 sequence (DNA): TGTGCCAGCAGCTCTTGGTCGCAAGAGACCCAGTACTTC.

CDR3 amino acids: CASSYSPSGSWGTGELFF. The CDR3 DNA is TGTGCCAGCAGTTACTCTCCTAGCGGGAGTTGGGGCACCGGGGAGCTGTTTTTT. V is TRBV6-2 or TRBV6-3 and J is TRBJ2-2; 10 nucleotides agree with TRBD2. Trimming took 0 bases from V and 4 from J; bases not matched to a gene: 8. Germline CDR1 reads MNHEY; CDR2 reads SVGEGT. The CDR3 length is 18 residues.

This clonotype showed up many times. This sequence joins TRBV6-2 or TRBV6-3 and TRBJ1-2, with D perhaps matching TRBD1 (5 bases). Germline V lookup: CDR1 MNHEY, CDR2 SVGEGT. The V end lost 0 bases, the J end lost 5 bases, and 16 bases lay between the germline ends. CDR3 length: 16 residues. The DNA for the CDR3 is TGTGCCAGCAGTTACTCGGGCAGTGACAGTCTTTATGGCTACACCTTC. Amino acid sequence: CASSYSGSDSLYGYTF.

DNA for the CDR3: TGTGCCAGCCATACCCAGGTCCTTGGCGACAATGAGCAGTTCTTC. Its translation: CASHTQVLGDNEQFF. The chain joins TRBV2 to TRBJ2-1; D is uncertain. Trimming removed 8 bases at V and 5 bases at J, with 19 bases between. This CDR3 comprises 15 residues. The germline V gene has CDR1 SNHLY and CDR2 FYNNEI. Complete variable domain (other parts from reference TRBV2 and TRBJ2-1): EPEVTQTPSHQVTQMGQEVILRCVPISNHLYFYWYRQILGQKVEFLVSFYNNEISEKSEIFDDQFSVERPDGSNFTLKIRSTKLEDSAMYFCASHTQVLGDNEQFFGPGTRLTVL.

The chain combines TRBV10-3 with TRBJ1-2; TRBD1 is a possible D gene (6 bases). Germline lookup yields CDR1 ENHRY and CDR2 SYGVKD. The CDR3 runs 14 residues. The V gene lost 6 bases and the J gene lost 4 bases, with 15 bases spanning the gap. CDR3 DNA: TGTGCCATCAGCCCGCCTGACAGGTCCTATGGCTACACCTTC. Amino acids: CAISPPDRSYGYTF.

V is TRBV7-8 and J is TRBJ1-1, with 7 bases identical to TRBD1. The CDR3 runs 17 residues. With 3 bases clipped from V and 2 bases from J, the junction kept 12 bases outside the gene matches. The germline V gene encodes CDR1 SGHVS and CDR2 FQNEAQ. As DNA, the CDR3 is TGTGCCAGCAGCTTTACGTATTCCCGGGACAGAAACACTGAAGCTTTCTTT. The encoded protein is CASSFTYSRDRNTEAFF.

In the case of this clonotype: A much more abundant neighbour one base away suggests this may be a read error. The rearrangement uses TRBV28 and TRBJ2-7, with a tentative D call TRBD2 (5 bases). The CDR3 has 12 residues. Germline V gene sequence: CDR1 MDHEN, CDR2 SYDVKM. This chain's CDR3 is CASSFTGSEQCF. CDR3 coding DNA: TGTGCCAGCAGTTTTACGGGAAGCGAGCAGTGCTTC. Together with reference TRBV28 and TRBJ2-7, the CDR3 gives the full variable domain: DVKVTQSSRYLVKRTGEKVFLECVQDMDHENMFWYRQDPGLGLRLIYFSYDVKMKEKGDIPEGYSVSREKKERFSLILESASTNQTSMYLCASSFTGSEQCFGPGTRLTVT.